The 27 T cell receptor beta chains reported below all come from one sample, sequenced in a study of T cell responses to AZD1222 COVID-19 vaccine (dated by TCRdb to the early 2020s). To prepare the library, the immunoSEQ multiplex PCR assay was applied. TCRdb limited this immuneACCESS table to in-frame rearrangements with V and J called. A share of clones is missing; checked studies link under half to unresolved V genes, and the rest is unexplained. The sample includes about 110,000 clones, with about 90% observed a single time. The ten largest clones represent about 8% of the sample. The sample's time point label, in plain terms: about 28 days (+/-7) after the second vaccine dose. The material sequenced was peripheral blood, taken 28 days after the second AZD1222 dose. These TCRs come from an adult who received the AZD1222 COVID-19 vaccine.

The chain carries TRBV6-5 and TRBJ1-1, with 10 bases fitting TRBD1. The trim removed 6 bases at V and 2 bases at J, leaving 3 bases unmatched. CDR1 MNHEY and CDR2 SVGAGI come from the germline V gene. The CDR3 extends over 14 amino acids. CDR3 protein: CASRGQGDNTEAFF. CDR3 nucleotides: TGTGCCAGCAGAGGACAGGGGGACAACACTGAAGCTTTCTTT.

A remark on this clone: One end of the junction varies from germline; a read error may be responsible. This rearrangement joins TRBV5-1 to TRBJ2-1, with TRBD2 matching 11 bases. The germline V gene encodes CDR1 SGHRS and CDR2 YFSETQ. The CDR3 runs 20 residues. DNA for the CDR3: TGCGCCAGCAGCTTGGCCCCATACCGAACCGAACTAGCGGGAGACAATGAGCGGTTCTTC. It translates to CASSLAPYRTELAGDNERFF.

This chain connects TRBV5-1 to TRBJ1-5, with D uncertain. V was pared by 3 bases and J by 4 bases, with 8 bases between. Germline CDR1 reads SGHRS; CDR2 reads YFSETQ. This CDR3 contains 13 residues. The CDR3 reads CASSSALNQPQHF. The DNA for the CDR3 is TGCGCCAGCAGCTCAGCCTTAAATCAGCCCCAGCATTTT.

The chain combines TRBV7-9 with TRBJ1-1; the D is unclear. The V and J ends lost 3 bases and 7 bases respectively, with 12 bases between them. Looked up from germline, CDR1 is SEHNR and CDR2 is FQNEAQ (reference sequence). The CDR3 is 13 amino acids. The CDR3 region has the DNA TGTGCCAGCAGCTTCGACGGAAACGATGAAGCTTTCTTT. Translating it yields CASSFDGNDEAFF.

The V gene is TRBV11-1, the J gene TRBJ1-1, with D possibly being TRBD1 (5 bases). V lost 5 bases, J lost 3 bases, and 13 bases lay in between. Germline V lookup: CDR1 SGHAT, CDR2 FQDESV (reference sequence). This CDR3 spans 14 amino acids. The CDR3 coding sequence is TGTGCCAGCAGCCGGACACCGGGTTACACTGAAGCTTTCTTT. Protein product: CASSRTPGYTEAFF.

The gene calls are TRBV5-1 and TRBJ1-4; D gene ambiguous. Trimming shortened V by 1 base and J by 0 bases, and 10 bases separated the two germline ends. CDR3 length: 16 amino acids. Per the germline V gene, CDR1 is SGHRS and CDR2 is YFSETQ. The CDR3 here is CASSLSPGSTNEKLFF. CDR3 nucleotide sequence: TGCGCCAGCAGCTTGTCCCCGGGGTCAACTAATGAAAAACTGTTTTTT.

The rearrangement uses TRBV7-2 and TRBJ2-2; no definite D call. The CDR3 runs to 16 residues. The germline V and J ends were trimmed by 2 bases and 1 base, with 11 bases remaining between them. CDR1 and CDR2 (germline): SGHTA, FQGNSA. CDR3 DNA sequence: TGTGCCAGCAGCTTATTCCCGACTCAGAACACCGGGGAGCTGTTTTTT. This codes for CASSLFPTQNTGELFF. Variable domain in full (rest from reference TRBV7-2 and TRBJ2-2): GAGVSQSPSNKVTEKGKDVELRCDPISGHTALYWYRQSLGQGLEFLIYFQGNSAPDKSGLPSDRFSAERTGGSVSTLTIQRTQQEDSAVYLCASSLFPTQNTGELFFGEGSRLTVL.

The chain employs TRBV28 and TRBJ2-7; tentatively, D is TRBD1 (5 bases). The CDR3 totals 11 residues. In germline, CDR1 is MDHEN, CDR2 SYDVKM. Deletions cut 5 bases from V and 3 bases from J, with 5 bases between. CDR3 in DNA: TGTGCCAGCAGTGACAGCTACGAGCAGTACTTC. Its translation: CASSDSYEQYF.

The CDR3 sequence is CASSESRENQHF. The CDR3 coding sequence is TGCGCCAGCAGTGAGTCTAGGGAGAACCAGCATTTT. The chain links TRBV10-2 to TRBJ1-5, with D unresolved. Germline V CDR1 and CDR2: WSHSY, SAAADI. V was cut by 0 bases and J by 12 bases, with 9 bases left in between. The CDR3 consists of 12 residues.

This sequence joins TRBV6-6 and TRBJ2-7; 8 nucleotides line up with TRBD2. V trimming: 7 bases; J trimming: 0 bases; junction bases outside the gene matches: 8. Germline lookup yields CDR1 MNHNY and CDR2 SVGAGI (reference sequence). CDR3 length equals 15 residues. This chain's CDR3 is CASTGSGRSSYEQYF. CDR3 DNA: TGTGCCAGCACCGGGAGCGGGAGAAGCTCCTACGAGCAGTACTTC.

The rearrangement joins TRBV6-1 to TRBJ1-2, with 11 bases aligning to TRBD1. The CDR3 has 15 amino acids. With 2 bases clipped from V and 7 bases from J, the junction kept 6 bases outside the gene matches. Germline V gene data show CDR1 as MNHNS and CDR2 as SASEGT. The CDR3 loop is CASSESGQGEAGYTF. The DNA for the CDR3 is TGTGCCAGCAGTGAATCGGGACAGGGGGAGGCTGGCTACACCTTC.

V is TRBV2 and J is TRBJ1-2, with no clear D. The CDR3 runs 13 residues. Trimming shortened V by 7 bases and J by 0 bases, and 9 bases separated the two germline ends. Germline V CDR1 and CDR2: SNHLY, FYNNEI. CDR3 coding DNA: TGTGCCAGCACGGGCTTCCCTAACTATGGCTACACCTTC. Its translation is CASTGFPNYGYTF.

The chain joins TRBV7-8 to TRBJ2-3; maybe TRBD1 (6 bases). Trimming pared 5 bases from V and 3 bases from J, leaving 9 bases between. The germline CDR1 and CDR2 sequences are SGHVS and FQNEAQ. This CDR3 comprises 13 residues. CDR3 nucleotide sequence: TGTGCCAGCAGCCCAGGGGAAACAGATACGCAGTATTTT. The encoded protein is CASSPGETDTQYF.

The chain uses TRBV2 and TRBJ1-3; TRBD1 is a possible D gene (6 bases). This CDR3 spans 14 amino acids. Germline V gives CDR1 SNHLY, CDR2 FYNNEI. V dropped 7 bases and J dropped 2 bases, with 12 bases sitting between them. CDR3 nucleotides: TGTGCCAGCAAACACAGGGAGGCTGGAAACACCATATATTTT. Its translation is CASKHREAGNTIYF. Combining the CDR3 with reference TRBV2 and TRBJ1-3 gives the whole variable domain EPEVTQTPSHQVTQMGQEVILRCVPISNHLYFYWYRQILGQKVEFLVSFYNNEISEKSEIFDDQFSVERPDGSNFTLKIRSTKLEDSAMYFCASKHREAGNTIYFGEGSWLTVV.

This rearrangement joins TRBV4-1 to TRBJ1-4, with 8 bases aligning to TRBD1. The CDR3 sequence is 15 residues long. In germline, CDR1 is MGHRA, CDR2 YSYEKL. V gave up 0 bases and J gave up 8 bases; unmatched junction bases: 5. The CDR3 DNA reads TGCGCCAGCAGCCAAGATCCAGGGGGCGAAGAAAAACTGTTTTTT. Translation gives CASSQDPGGEEKLFF.

V and J are TRBV27 and TRBJ1-6; D possibly corresponds to TRBD1 (6 bases). The V gene lost 3 bases and the J gene lost 3 bases, with 9 bases spanning the gap. CDR3 length: 15 amino acids. Germline-derived CDR1 and CDR2 are MNHEY and SMNVEV (reference sequence). The DNA for the CDR3 is TGTGCCAGCAGTTTTAGGACAGACTATAATTCACCCCTCCACTTT. This sequence encodes CASSFRTDYNSPLHF.

The chain uses TRBV6-5 and TRBJ2-5; perhaps TRBD1 as D (5 bases). Germline V lookup: CDR1 MNHEY, CDR2 SVGAGI. CDR3 length: 13 amino acids. V lost 0 bases to trimming and J lost 9 bases, with 11 bases between them. CDR3 amino acids: CASSYSQGRAQYF. DNA for the CDR3: TGTGCCAGCAGTTACTCTCAGGGAAGGGCCCAGTACTTC.

The rearrangement uses TRBV5-8 and TRBJ1-1, with no clear D. Germline CDR1 reads SGHTS; CDR2 reads YDEGEE. V lost 2 bases and J 11 bases, leaving 7 bases between the germline ends. The CDR3 length is 10 residues. This chain's CDR3 is CASSFARAFF. The CDR3 nucleotides are TGTGCCAGCAGCTTTGCGCGGGCTTTCTTT.

The J gene is TRBJ1-5, the V gene TRBV24-1; no firm D call. The V end was cut by 0 bases, the J end by 4 bases, with 15 bases between. Per germline, CDR1 KGHDR and CDR2 SFDVKD. CDR3 size: 17 residues. The CDR3 here is CATSDLSVRPENQPQHF. The CDR3 region has the DNA TGTGCCACCAGTGATTTGAGTGTCAGGCCAGAAAATCAGCCCCAGCATTTT.

This clone was observed a single time. The rearrangement joins TRBV4-1 to TRBJ2-7; no reliable D call. Deletions cut 1 base from V and 7 bases from J, with 20 bases between. Germline CDR1 and CDR2: MGHRA and YSYEKL. This CDR3 is built from 16 residues. The CDR3 bases are TGCGCCAGCAGCCAAGTGGGTCGAGACACCCGACGGGAGCAGTACTTC. Translation gives CASSQVGRDTRREQYF.

This clone was seen only once. The rearrangement joins TRBV2 to TRBJ1-6; the D is unclear. Between the trimmed V and J ends, which lost 10 bases and 11 bases, there was a span of 18 bases. There are 13 residues in the CDR3. The germline V gene encodes CDR1 SNHLY and CDR2 FYNNEI. The CDR3 here is CAINLDREAPLHF. The CDR3 DNA sequence: TGTGCCATCAACTTAGACCGGGAAGCACCCCTCCACTTT. Full variable domain (missing parts from reference TRBV2 and TRBJ1-6): EPEVTQTPSHQVTQMGQEVILRCVPISNHLYFYWYRQILGQKVEFLVSFYNNEISEKSEIFDDQFSVERPDGSNFTLKIRSTKLEDSAMYFCAINLDREAPLHFGNGTRLTVT.

The chain joins TRBV28 to TRBJ1-3, with D possibly being TRBD1 (6 bases). Trimming removed 6 bases from V and 2 bases from J, with 20 bases in between. Germline V gives CDR1 MDHEN, CDR2 SYDVKM. This CDR3 has 17 amino acids. CDR3 bases: TGTGCCAGCAGCCCAAGCCAGGGCGCAGGGGCTGGAAACACCATATATTTT. Residues: CASSPSQGAGAGNTIYF.

The chain links TRBV18 to TRBJ2-1; perhaps TRBD1 as D (6 bases). V lost 3 bases and J 3 bases, leaving 9 bases between the germline ends. Germline CDR1 reads KGHSH; CDR2 reads LQKENI. The CDR3 runs to 14 residues. The chain's CDR3 is CASSPVDSYNEQFF. CDR3 in DNA: TGTGCCAGCTCACCGGTGGACAGCTACAATGAGCAGTTCTTC.

The chain recombines TRBV20-1 with TRBJ1-5; tentative D call: TRBD1 (5 bases). Looked up from germline, CDR1 is DFQATT and CDR2 is SNEGSKA (reference sequence). Between the trimmed V and J ends, which lost 3 bases and 5 bases, there was a span of 23 bases. CDR3 length equals 17 residues. CDR3: CSASPRGWGMDHQPQHF. CDR3 coding DNA: TGCAGTGCTAGTCCGAGGGGATGGGGGATGGATCATCAGCCCCAGCATTTT.

This chain connects TRBV7-4 to TRBJ2-7; no clear D gene. The CDR3 sequence is 16 residues long. Germline CDR1 is SGHVT and CDR2 is SQSDAQ. Trimming took off 2 bases at V and 0 bases at J, with 14 bases between the two ends. The CDR3 bases are TGTGCCAGCAGCTTATGGGGATACTGTCCCTCCTACGAGCAGTACTTC. This encodes CASSLWGYCPSYEQYF.

The chain combines TRBV4-1 with TRBJ2-7; 7 positions agree with TRBD1. The CDR3 contains 18 residues. V trimming: 4 bases; J trimming: 3 bases; junction bases outside the gene matches: 18. Germline V CDR1 and CDR2: MGHRA, YSYEKL. CDR3 coding DNA: TGCGCCAGCAGCCTCGGACAGGCCCAGGGGGACCTTCTCTACGAGCAGTACTTC. Protein: CASSLGQAQGDLLYEQYF.

This chain uses TRBV10-3 with TRBJ2-7; possibly TRBD2 for D (5 bases). The germline gives CDR1 ENHRY, CDR2 SYGVKD. This CDR3 is 11 amino acids long. Trimming stripped 5 bases from V and 6 bases from J, with 8 bases between. For the CDR3, the DNA is TGTGCCATCAGTCGTGGAGGCGAGCAGTACTTC. This sequence encodes CAISRGGEQYF.